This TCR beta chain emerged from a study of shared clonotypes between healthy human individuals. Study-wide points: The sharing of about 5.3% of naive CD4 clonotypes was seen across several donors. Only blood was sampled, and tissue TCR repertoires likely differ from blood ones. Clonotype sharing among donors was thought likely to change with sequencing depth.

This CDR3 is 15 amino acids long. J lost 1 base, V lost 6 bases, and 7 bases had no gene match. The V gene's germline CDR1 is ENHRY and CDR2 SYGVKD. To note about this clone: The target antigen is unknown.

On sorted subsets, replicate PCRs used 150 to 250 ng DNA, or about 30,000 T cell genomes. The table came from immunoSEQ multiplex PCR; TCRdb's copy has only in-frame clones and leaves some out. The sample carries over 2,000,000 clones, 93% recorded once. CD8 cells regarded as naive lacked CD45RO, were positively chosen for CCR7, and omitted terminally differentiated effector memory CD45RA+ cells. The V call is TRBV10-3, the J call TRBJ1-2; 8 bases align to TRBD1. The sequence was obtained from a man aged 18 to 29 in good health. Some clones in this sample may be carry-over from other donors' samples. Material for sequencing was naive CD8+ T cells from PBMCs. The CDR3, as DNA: TGTGCCATCAGAGCCACAGGGGGAGTTAACTATGGCTACACCTTC. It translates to CAIRATGGVNYGYTF.